Listed here are 20 T cell receptor beta chains from one sample, sequenced in a study of radiotherapy plus CTLA-4 blockade in lung cancer. TCRdb's copy holds only in-frame clones and misses some; the assay was immunoSEQ multiplex PCR. Among about 28,000 clones listed, 70% to 85% were seen once. The specimen was peripheral blood, collected from a patient treated with radiotherapy plus ipilimumab. Receptor source: a human donor with non-small cell lung cancer who had stable disease on radiotherapy plus ipilimumab.

The chain has TRBV5-6 and TRBJ1-2, with unresolved D. The CDR3 extends over 15 amino acids. Germline lookup yields CDR1 SGHDT and CDR2 YYEEEE. The germline V and J ends were trimmed by 0 bases and 4 bases, with 13 bases remaining between them. The CDR3 DNA sequence: TGTGCCAGCAGCTTGGTTACAAGGATAGCCTATGGCTACACCTTC. Its translation is CASSLVTRIAYGYTF.

This clone was detected a few times. This chain connects TRBV5-1 to TRBJ1-2; weak D call: TRBD1 (5 bases). The CDR3 is 14 amino acids. The germline CDR1 and CDR2 sequences are SGHRS and YFSETQ. V was pared by 0 bases and J by 5 bases, with 11 bases between. This CDR3 reads CASSLGDPQYGYTF. The CDR3 DNA reads as TGCGCCAGCAGCTTGGGGGACCCCCAATATGGCTACACCTTC.

There are a few counts of this clone. As DNA, the CDR3 is TGTGCCAGCAGTCCACTCACGCAAGAGACCCAGTACTTC. The encoded protein is CASSPLTQETQYF. V and J are TRBV6-5 and TRBJ2-5; no definite D call. From germline, CDR1 is MNHEY and CDR2 SVGAGI. The CDR3 sequence is 13 residues long. Trimming took off 5 bases at V and 2 bases at J, with 9 bases between the two ends.

The chain is built from TRBV11-2 and TRBJ1-1, with 7 bases fitting TRBD1. V shed 5 bases, J shed 1 base, and the junction held 4 bases outside the gene matches. CDR3 length equals 14 residues. Germline V gene lookup returns CDR1 SGHAT and CDR2 FQNNGV. Written as DNA, the CDR3 is TGTGCCAGCAGCCCACACAGGGGGAACACTGAAGCTTTCTTT. It specifies CASSPHRGNTEAFF.

This chain connects TRBV19 to TRBJ1-3; D not certain. Trimming stripped 6 bases from V and 1 base from J, with 10 bases between. Germline V gene lookup returns CDR1 LNHDA and CDR2 SQIVND (reference sequence). The CDR3 loop spans 14 amino acids. CDR3: CASSPHRSGNTIYF. The CDR3 coding sequence is TGTGCCAGTAGCCCTCATCGGTCTGGAAACACCATATATTTT.

This clone was counted between two and nine times. The CDR3 here is CASSLPSRETQYF. The CDR3 DNA reads TGTGCCAGTAGTCTCCCGTCCCGAGAGACCCAGTACTTC. The gene calls are TRBV19 and TRBJ2-5; D call uncertain. Per the germline V gene, CDR1 is LNHDA and CDR2 is SQIVND (reference sequence). The CDR3 runs 13 residues. The V end lost 5 bases, the J end lost 4 bases, and 11 bases lay between the germline ends.

J is TRBJ1-1 and V is TRBV7-9, with D possibly matching TRBD1 (5 bases). Germline V CDR1 and CDR2: SEHNR, FQNEAQ (reference sequence). The CDR3 contains 14 residues. V dropped 5 bases and J dropped 6 bases, with 16 bases sitting between them. The CDR3: CASSPGKTVPEAFF. In DNA, the CDR3 is TGTGCCAGCAGCCCGGGAAAGACAGTCCCTGAAGCTTTCTTT.

In this sample, this clone turned up a few times. The J gene is TRBJ2-3, the V gene TRBV10-2; no reliable D call. The CDR3 has 11 amino acids. Germline loops: CDR1 WSHSY, CDR2 SAAADI. The V end lost 7 bases, the J end lost 2 bases, and 4 bases lay between the germline ends. CDR3 protein: CASKATDTQYF. The CDR3 DNA reads TGCGCCAGCAAGGCCACAGATACGCAGTATTTT.

The chain recombines TRBV2 with TRBJ2-1, with 13 nucleotides matching TRBD2. The J segment lost 4 bases and the V segment lost 6 bases, leaving 6 bases of the junction unmatched. Germline V gene lookup returns CDR1 SNHLY and CDR2 FYNNEI. This CDR3 has 16 residues. In DNA, the CDR3 is TGTGCCAGCAGCGACCAGACTAGCGGGGGGTACAATGAGCAGTTCTTC. Translated: CASSDQTSGGYNEQFF.

This clone has only one observation. The chain couples TRBV5-1 to TRBJ2-5, with 9 bases fitting TRBD2. The CDR3 contains 15 residues. J lost 6 bases, V lost 6 bases, and 12 bases had no gene match. Per the germline V gene, CDR1 is SGHRS and CDR2 is YFSETQ. The CDR3 reads CASTPGGGAIKTQYF. CDR3 in DNA: TGCGCCAGCACCCCGGGCGGGGGGGCCATAAAGACCCAGTACTTC. The full variable domain, with the rest looked up from reference TRBV5-1 and TRBJ2-5, is KAGVTQTPRYLIKTRGQQVTLSCSPISGHRSVSWYQQTPGQGLQFLFEYFSETQRNKGNFPGRFSGRQFSNSRSEMNVSTLELGDSALYLCASTPGGGAIKTQYFGPGTRLLVL.

V gene TRBV11-2 combines with J gene TRBJ2-3, with 8 bases that match TRBD2. The CDR3 has 15 residues. With V trimmed by 3 bases and J by 3 bases, 5 bases remained unmatched. Germline-derived CDR1 and CDR2 are SGHAT and FQNNGV. DNA for the CDR3: TGTGCCAGCAGCTTCGCGGGGGGAGGTACAGATACGCAGTATTTT. It codes for CASSFAGGGTDTQYF.

The chain combines TRBV27 with TRBJ1-5; D perhaps matches TRBD1 (5 bases). V shed 5 bases and J shed 0 bases, with 23 bases lying between them. The CDR3 consists of 19 residues. CDR1 MNHEY and CDR2 SMNVEV come from the germline V gene (reference sequence). Here the CDR3 DNA reads TGTGCCAGCAGTGCCACTTCGGGACGGACCACTTATAGCAATCAGCCCCAGCATTTT. This gives the protein CASSATSGRTTYSNQPQHF.

The chain joins TRBV7-8 to TRBJ1-3; 9 bases align to TRBD1. The CDR3 totals 16 residues. The V gene end was trimmed by 3 bases and the J gene end by 4 bases; junction bases not matched to a gene: 7. In germline, CDR1 is SGHVS, CDR2 FQNEAQ. CDR3 amino acids: CASSFRDRVSGNTIYF. The CDR3 coding sequence is TGTGCCAGCAGCTTCCGGGACAGGGTCTCAGGAAACACCATATATTTT.

The CDR3 loop reads CAWSLRQGAGQPQHF. Written as DNA, the CDR3 is TGTGCCTGGAGCTTAAGGCAGGGTGCAGGTCAGCCCCAGCATTTT. This sequence joins TRBV30 and TRBJ1-5; possibly TRBD1 for D (5 bases). Germline assignment: CDR1 GTSNPN and CDR2 SVGIG (reference sequence). V shed 3 bases and J shed 6 bases, with 18 bases lying between them. The length of the CDR3 is 15 residues.

This clone has just a few counts. The gene calls are TRBV25-1 and TRBJ2-7; no clear D gene. This CDR3 has 14 amino acids. The germline V and J ends were trimmed by 2 bases and 3 bases, with 11 bases remaining between them. Germline CDR1 MGHDK, CDR2 SYGVNS. The CDR3 loop reads CASSEEVVNYEQYF. CDR3 in DNA: TGTGCCAGCAGTGAAGAGGTAGTCAACTACGAGCAGTACTTC.

The chain recombines TRBV13 with TRBJ2-7, with 10 bases fitting TRBD1. Germline trimming cut 5 bases from V and 3 bases from J; bases unmatched to any gene: 4. Germline CDR1 reads PRHDT; CDR2 reads FYEKMQ (reference sequence). This CDR3 has 14 amino acids. The CDR3 DNA reads as TGTGCCAGCAGCGCGGGACAGGGGAACTACGAGCAGTACGTC. Protein: CASSAGQGNYEQYV.

The rearrangement links TRBV4-3 to TRBJ1-5; no definite D call. Trimming took 0 bases from V and 1 from J, leaving 10 bases between them. This CDR3 region has 16 residues. The germline V gene encodes CDR1 LGHNA and CDR2 YSLEER. For the CDR3, the DNA is TGCGCCAGCAGCCAAGATCCGGCAGGCAGCAATCAGCCCCAGCATTTT. This translates into CASSQDPAGSNQPQHF.

The chain combines TRBV27 with TRBJ2-1; 11 nucleotides match TRBD1. The CDR3 covers 14 residues. V shed 3 bases, J shed 9 bases, and the junction held 4 bases outside the gene matches. Germline values: CDR1 MNHEY, CDR2 SMNVEV (reference sequence). The CDR3 here is CASSFQGQGVEQFF. CDR3 in DNA: TGTGCCAGCAGTTTCCAGGGACAGGGGGTTGAGCAGTTCTTC.

The rearrangement links TRBV2 to TRBJ1-1; D perhaps matches TRBD1 (5 bases). Germline CDR1 reads SNHLY; CDR2 reads FYNNEI. With 4 bases removed from V and 1 base from J, the gap between germline ends came to 10 bases. The CDR3 loop spans 14 amino acids. The CDR3 DNA sequence: TGTGCCAGCAGTGTGGGGGGATCGAACACTGAAGCTTTCTTT. Amino acid sequence: CASSVGGSNTEAFF.

The gene calls are TRBV9 and TRBJ2-2; the match to TRBD2 covers 11 bases. The junction had 5 bases not matched to a gene; V was cut back by 3 bases and J by 4 bases. From germline, CDR1 is SGDLS and CDR2 YYNGEE. The CDR3 totals 16 residues. The CDR3 nucleotides are TGTGCCAGCAGCGCTCTAGCGGGGGGTGGCACCGGGGAGCTGTTTTTT. The encoded protein is CASSALAGGGTGELFF.